This TCR beta chain was found in a study of blood T cell repertoires in COVID-19. This clone was seen only once. Authors' data handling: Estimated nucleated cell counts came from reference gene primer amplification. Method: immunoSEQ multiplex PCR; TCRdb's copy keeps in-frame clones and lacks some. Clonal size and the V and J genes are those of that table, whereas D and trimming came from the DNA. The sample includes 70,000 to 85,000 clones, roughly 86% of them seen just once. The CDR3 spans 16 residues. In germline, CDR1 is MNHNS, CDR2 SASEGT. V trimming: 2 bases; J trimming: 4 bases; junction bases outside the gene matches: 7.

The specimen was peripheral blood. The chain links TRBV6-1 to TRBJ1-2; TRBD1 matches 10 bases. This sequence was found in a woman aged 80 or over in a cohort sampled during active or convalescent COVID-19. The DNA for the CDR3 is TGTGCCAGCAGTGAATTTTCGGGACAGGGGAGCTATGGCTACACCTTC. It encodes CASSEFSGQGSYGYTF.